Detailed here is one T cell receptor beta chain. There are 12 residues in the CDR3. Looked up from germline, CDR1 is LNHDA and CDR2 is SQIVND (reference sequence). V was shortened by 3 bases and J by 11 bases, with 13 bases between the two germline ends. This sample was included in a study of cytomegalovirus exposure and HLA in healthy donors. Study-level background: Among some 400 genotyped donors, around 80% fell in the Caucasian-associated ancestry cluster.

PCR amplification relied on 60 Vbeta primers (plus 13 Jbeta primers). Sequencing used immunoSEQ multiplex PCR; TCRdb keeps in-frame clones, though not all of them. The table lists some 170,000 clones, 70% to 85% of them singletons. The TCR sequence derives from a human donor in good health. Specimen: PBMCs. The chain is built from TRBV19 and TRBJ1-1; D ambiguous. CDR3 sequence (DNA): TGTGCCAGTAGTATCCGGCGGGGTGAGGCTTTCTTT. This gives the protein CASSIRRGEAFF.